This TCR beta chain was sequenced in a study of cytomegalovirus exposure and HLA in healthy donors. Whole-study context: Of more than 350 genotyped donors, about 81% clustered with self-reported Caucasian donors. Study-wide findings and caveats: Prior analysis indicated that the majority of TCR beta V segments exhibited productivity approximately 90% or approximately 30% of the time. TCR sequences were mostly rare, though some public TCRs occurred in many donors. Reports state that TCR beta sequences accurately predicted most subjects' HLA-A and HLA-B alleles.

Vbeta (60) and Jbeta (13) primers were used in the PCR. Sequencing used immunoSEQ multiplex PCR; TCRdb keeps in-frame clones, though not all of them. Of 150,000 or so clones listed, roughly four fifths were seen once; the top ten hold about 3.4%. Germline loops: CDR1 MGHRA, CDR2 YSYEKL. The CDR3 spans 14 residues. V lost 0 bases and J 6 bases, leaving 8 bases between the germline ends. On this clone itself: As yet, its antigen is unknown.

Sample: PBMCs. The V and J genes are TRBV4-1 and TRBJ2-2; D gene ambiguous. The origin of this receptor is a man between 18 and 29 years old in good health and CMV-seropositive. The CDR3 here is CASSQDEVPGELFF. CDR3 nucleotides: TGCGCCAGCAGCCAAGATGAGGTTCCCGGGGAGCTGTTTTTT.